This section outlines one T cell receptor (beta chain) sequence together with its context. These data belong to a study of blood T cell repertoires in COVID-19. Background on the study: Acute and convalescent COVID-19 samples came from the United States, Italy and Spain. PBMCs, B-cell-depleted T cells, or T cells were the source of the cDNA or gDNA that made up the material.

Original methodology: Amplification with reference gene primers provided the estimates of nucleated cell counts. Only in-frame clones appear in the TCRdb table, and some are missing; sequencing was by immunoSEQ multiplex PCR. For V, J and clone size, that table is used; D and trimming come from the DNA. Seen here are 130,000 or so clones, around 80% observed once, and the top ten hold roughly 16%. The sample consisted of peripheral blood. The source of this sequence is a man between 60 and 70 years old with active or convalescent COVID-19.

The CDR3 sequence is CASSDSSSDTQYF. CDR3 coding DNA: TGTGCCAGCAGCGATAGCAGCAGCGATACGCAGTATTTT. This sequence joins TRBV7-9 and TRBJ2-3; D is unclear. This CDR3 is 13 amino acids long. Trimming removed 5 bases at V and 6 bases at J, with 12 bases between. Germline CDR1 reads SEHNR; CDR2 reads FQNEAQ (reference sequence).